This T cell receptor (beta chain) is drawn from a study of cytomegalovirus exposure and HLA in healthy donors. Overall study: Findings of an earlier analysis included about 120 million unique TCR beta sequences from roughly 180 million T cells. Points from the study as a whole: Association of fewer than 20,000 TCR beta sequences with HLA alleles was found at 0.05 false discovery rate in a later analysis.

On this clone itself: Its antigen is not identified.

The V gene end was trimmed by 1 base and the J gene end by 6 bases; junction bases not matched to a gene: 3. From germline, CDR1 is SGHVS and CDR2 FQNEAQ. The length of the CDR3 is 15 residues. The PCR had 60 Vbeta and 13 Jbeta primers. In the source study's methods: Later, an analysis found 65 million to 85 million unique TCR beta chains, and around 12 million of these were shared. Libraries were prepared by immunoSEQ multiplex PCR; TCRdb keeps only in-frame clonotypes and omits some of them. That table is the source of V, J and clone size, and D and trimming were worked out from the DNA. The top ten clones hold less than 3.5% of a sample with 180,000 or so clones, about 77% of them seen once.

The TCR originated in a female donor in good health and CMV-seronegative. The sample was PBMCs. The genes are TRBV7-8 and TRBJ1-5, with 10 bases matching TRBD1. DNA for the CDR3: TGTGCCAGCAGCTTAGGACAGGGGGCCGGTCAGCCCCAGCATTTT. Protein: CASSLGQGAGQPQHF. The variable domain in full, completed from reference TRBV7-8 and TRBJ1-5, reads GAGVSQSPRYKVAKRGQDVALRCDPISGHVSLFWYQQALGQGPEFLTYFQNEAQLDKSGLPSDRFFAERPEGSVSTLKIQRTQQEDSAVYLCASSLGQGAGQPQHFGDGTRLSIL.